This T cell receptor beta chain appears in the sequencing data of a study of blood T cell repertoires in COVID-19. Original processing methods: Nucleated cell counts were estimated from reference gene primer amplification. Generated by immunoSEQ multiplex PCR, the TCRdb table keeps only in-frame clones and is missing some. The V and J calls and clone size come from that table; D and trimming were worked out from the DNA. Among about 50,000 clones listed, around 83% were seen once. Germline CDR1 reads MGHRA; CDR2 reads YSYEKL. CDR3 length: 14 amino acids. The V and J ends lost 2 bases and 7 bases respectively, with 15 bases between them.

The receptor was derived from a man aged 55 to 70 with acute or convalescent COVID-19. This chain connects TRBV4-1 to TRBJ2-7; D might be TRBD1 (6 bases). The sample was peripheral blood. CDR3 sequence reads: CASSQTGWGQEQYF. The CDR3, as DNA: TGCGCCAGCAGCCAAACCGGGTGGGGACAAGAGCAGTACTTC.